This T cell receptor beta chain was documented in a study of blood T cell repertoires in COVID-19. Whole-study context: Samples of COVID-19 (acute and convalescent) were obtained from the United States, Italy and Spain. The analysed material was cDNA or gDNA that came from T cells, B-cell-depleted T cells, or PBMCs.

V dropped 4 bases and J dropped 2 bases, with 14 bases sitting between them. Looked up from germline, CDR1 is MNHEY and CDR2 is SVGAGI. The CDR3 totals 16 residues. Per the original data handling: How many nucleated cells were present was estimated from reference gene primer amplification. The repertoire was sequenced with immunoSEQ multiplex PCR; TCRdb's copy has only in-frame clones and lacks some. Clone size and V and J calls were adopted from that table, with D and trimming inferred from the DNA. The top ten hold roughly 4.3% of the sample, which has 95,000 to 110,000 clones, about four fifths seen once.

The rearrangement uses TRBV6-5 and TRBJ1-4; D is possibly TRBD1 (5 bases). This TCR was sampled from a human donor in a cohort sampled during active COVID-19. The sequencing input was peripheral blood. The CDR3, as DNA: TGTGCCAGCAGTTCCCACGACAGTCCCACTAATGAAAAACTGTTTTTT. Translating it yields CASSSHDSPTNEKLFF.